These T cell receptor beta chains were read from a single sample in a study of blood T cell repertoires in COVID-19. Only in-frame clones appear in the TCRdb table, and some are missing; sequencing was by immunoSEQ multiplex PCR. The repertoire holds hundreds of thousands of clones, around 85% seen once, with around 2.1% in the top ten. The specimen was peripheral blood. These receptors were collected from a woman in her 30s who had recovered from COVID-19. Each CDR3 is given with its conserved first and last residue. The D gene is left open where the match is weak. Some rows have no size entry. The others give once, few or many, or a class for an expanded clone.

len,abundance,d_gene,j_gene,v_gene,CDR3nt,CDR3aa
18,-,-,TRBJ1-3,TRBV7-9,TGTGCCAGCAGCTTCGCCTCCCAACCTCTCCCGGGGGGAAACACCATATATTTT,CASSFASQPLPGGNTIYF
15,-,-,TRBJ2-1,TRBV3-1/TRBV3-2,TGTGCCAGCAGCCAAGAGAGGGCAGGAAACAATGAGCAGTTCTTC,CASSQERAGNNEQFF
14,few,TRBD1,TRBJ2-7,TRBV27,TGTGCCAGCAGTTCCCGACAGGGTTGGTACGAGCAGTACTTC,CASSSRQGWYEQYF
17,few,-,TRBJ1-6,TRBV4-2,TGTGCCAGCAGCCAAGTTTCTACGAGCTCCTATAATTCACCCCTCCACTTT,CASSQVSTSSYNSPLHF
16,-,TRBD1,TRBJ2-7,TRBV27,TGTGCCAGCAGTGGGACAGGGGAATATATAAGCTACGAGCAGTACTTC,CASSGTGEYISYEQYF
16,once,TRBD1,TRBJ1-4,TRBV5-1,TGCGCCAGCAGACATGACAGGGGAGCAACTAATGAAAAACTGTTTTTT,CASRHDRGATNEKLFF
11,-,-,TRBJ1-1,TRBV6-5,TGTGCCAGCCAGGGGAATACTGAAGCTTTCTTT,CASQGNTEAFF
13,-,-,TRBJ2-7,TRBV11-3,TGTGCCAGCAGCGGGGGCATAGGGGGTGAGCAGTACTTC,CASSGGIGGEQYF
12,-,-,TRBJ2-5,TRBV9,TGTGCCAGCAGCAGAGAAGGGGGAACCCAGTACTTC,CASSREGGTQYF
16,-,TRBD1,TRBJ2-2,TRBV28,TGTGCCAGCAGAACTGGACAGGCTTTATACACCGGGGAGCTGTTTTTT,CASRTGQALYTGELFF
15,-,TRBD1,TRBJ1-4,TRBV5-4,TGTGCCAGCAGCTTGCAGGGGGCAACTAATGAAAAACTGTTTTTT,CASSLQGATNEKLFF
14,-,-,TRBJ1-1,TRBV7-9,TGTGCCAGCAGTCTCCAAGGGGCTGGCACTGAAGCTTTCTTT,CASSLQGAGTEAFF
13,few,-,TRBJ1-3,TRBV5-5,TGTGCCAGCAGCCAAAACAGGGAAGACACCATATATTTT,CASSQNREDTIYF
11,once,-,TRBJ1-2,TRBV29-1,TGCAGCGTTGACCGGTCCTATGGCTACACCTTC,CSVDRSYGYTF
12,-,TRBD2,TRBJ2-7,TRBV5-4,TGTGCCAGCAGCGACCCGGGGGGCGAGCAGTACTTC,CASSDPGGEQYF
13,-,TRBD1,TRBJ1-4,TRBV29-1,TGCAGCGCGTTAAGGGACAGGGGTGAAAAACTGTTTTTT,CSALRDRGEKLFF
13,few,TRBD1,TRBJ2-1,TRBV7-2,TGTGCCAGCAGCTGGGGACAGTACAATGAGCAGTTCTTC,CASSWGQYNEQFF
16,-,TRBD2,TRBJ2-2,TRBV4-2,TGTGCCAGCAGCCCTCGACTAGCGGCGAACACCGGGGAGCTGTTTTTT,CASSPRLAANTGELFF
14,-,-,TRBJ2-7,TRBV27,TGTGCCAGCAGTTTATCTTCAGGCTCCGGCGAGCAGTACTTC,CASSLSSGSGEQYF
14,-,-,TRBJ2-1,TRBV6-5,TGTGCTTCCAGCGGGCCCAGCTCCTACAATGAGCAGTTCTTC,CASSGPSSYNEQFF
14,-,-,TRBJ1-1,TRBV28,TGTGCCAGCAGTTTACCAACAAGATACACTGAAGCTTTCTTT,CASSLPTRYTEAFF
16,-,TRBD2,TRBJ2-3,TRBV19,TGTGCCAGTAGTCCCTCTTGGACTAGCGGGACAGATACGCAGTATTTT,CASSPSWTSGTDTQYF
15,-,TRBD2,TRBJ2-3,TRBV5-1,TGCGCCAGCAGCTTGCCGGGGGGTGACACAGATACGCAGTATTTT,CASSLPGGDTDTQYF
11,-,-,TRBJ1-6,TRBV28,TGTGCCAGCAGTTTTGGGACTACCCTCCACTTT,CASSFGTTLHF
16,-,TRBD1,TRBJ1-1,TRBV5-1,TGCGCCAGCAGCAGGAGGACAGGGACTATGAACACTGAAGCTTTCTTT,CASSRRTGTMNTEAFF
16,-,TRBD2,TRBJ2-2,TRBV7-2,TGTGCCAGCAGCCGTAGACTAGCGGGGAACCCCGGGGAGCTGTTTTTT,CASSRRLAGNPGELFF
17,-,TRBD1,TRBJ1-4,TRBV23-1,TGCGCCAGCAGTCAATCGTCCACAGGGGGGGTAAATGAAAAACTGTTTTTT,CASSQSSTGGVNEKLFF
13,-,-,TRBJ2-7,TRBV19,TGTGCCAGTAGTTCCTCAAACGGGTACGAGCAGTACTTC,CASSSSNGYEQYF
15,once,TRBD1,TRBJ1-2,TRBV11-2,TGTGCCAGCAGCTTAGGCCAGGGGGGATACTATGGCTACACCTTC,CASSLGQGGYYGYTF
15,-,TRBD2,TRBJ2-1,TRBV10-1,TGCGCCAGCGTTACTAGCGGGTATAAACCAGCAGAGCAGTTCTTC,CASVTSGYKPAEQFF
13,-,-,TRBJ1-6,TRBV7-2,TGTGCCAGCAGCTTAGAACCCCCCACTACCCTCCACTTT,CASSLEPPTTLHF
15,-,-,TRBJ1-4,TRBV19,TGTGCCAGTAGTGCCCTACAGTACTCTAATGAAAAACTGTTTTTT,CASSALQYSNEKLFF
15,few,TRBD2,TRBJ2-1,TRBV6-5,TGTGCCAGCAGCTGGACTAGCGGGGGATACAATGAGCAGTTCTTC,CASSWTSGGYNEQFF
12,-,-,TRBJ2-2,TRBV7-6,TGTGCCAGCGAGACACACACCGGGGAGCTGTTTTTT,CASETHTGELFF
13,few,-,TRBJ1-4,TRBV5-6,TGTGCCAGCAGCTTCGGGACAAATGAAAAACTGTTTTTT,CASSFGTNEKLFF
17,-,TRBD1,TRBJ1-2,TRBV4-1,TGCGCCAGCAGCCAAGTCCGACAGGGGAGGGGGGGCTATGGCTACACCTTC,CASSQVRQGRGGYGYTF
15,-,TRBD1,TRBJ2-1,TRBV27,TGTGCCAGCAGCCCGGACAGGGCTTTCTACAATGAGCAGTTCTTC,CASSPDRAFYNEQFF
11,-,-,TRBJ2-7,TRBV7-6,TGTGCCAGCAGCCAGTCTAGCGAGCAGTACTTC,CASSQSSEQYF
13,-,-,TRBJ2-2,TRBV5-4,TGTGCCAGCAGCTTTCTGAACACCGGGGAGCTGTTTTTT,CASSFLNTGELFF
14,-,-,TRBJ1-5,TRBV6-5,TGTGCCAGCAGAATAAGGGGTTACGGTCAGCCCCAGCATTTT,CASRIRGYGQPQHF
15,once,-,TRBJ1-1,TRBV14,TGTGCCAGCAGCCAAGAGGTCCCGGGTAACACTGAAGCTTTCTTT,CASSQEVPGNTEAFF
13,-,TRBD1,TRBJ1-6,TRBV7-2,TGTGCCAGCAGCTTAGTTACAGGGGATCCCCTCCACTTT,CASSLVTGDPLHF
12,-,TRBD1,TRBJ1-2,TRBV29-1,TGCAGCGTGAGGACAGGACTCTATGGCTACACCTTC,CSVRTGLYGYTF
15,-,-,TRBJ2-1,TRBV27,TGTGCCAGCAGTGCTTGGACAGAGAAATACAATGAGCAGTTCTTC,CASSAWTEKYNEQFF
16,-,TRBD1,TRBJ2-4,TRBV7-2,TGTGCCAGCAGCTTAGTGGTTCCGACAGGGTCGAACATTCAGTACTTC,CASSLVVPTGSNIQYF
14,-,-,TRBJ2-7,TRBV7-9,TGTGCCAGCAGCTTAGGGGGGGTAAACTACGAGCAGTACTTC,CASSLGGVNYEQYF
16,-,TRBD2,TRBJ2-7,TRBV24-1,TGTGCCACCAGTGAATCTAGCGGGAGGGCAAGGGACGAGCAGTACTTC,CATSESSGRARDEQYF
12,-,-,TRBJ2-1,TRBV19,TGTGCCAGTAGTATTGTTCGGAATGAGCAGTTCTTC,CASSIVRNEQFF
13,-,-,TRBJ2-7,TRBV19,TGTGCCAGTAGTATATACGGGACCTACGAGCAGTACTTC,CASSIYGTYEQYF
14,once,TRBD1,TRBJ2-5,TRBV3-1/TRBV3-2,TGTGCCAGCAGAGACAGGGGTTTGGGAGAGACCCAGTACTTC,CASRDRGLGETQYF
13,-,-,TRBJ2-7,TRBV6-5,TGTGCCAGCAGCCCAGGACAGAGCTACGAGCAGTACTTC,CASSPGQSYEQYF
16,-,TRBD2,TRBJ2-2,TRBV10-3,TGTGCCATCAGTGAAGGCGGGGGGGCCTCGACCGGGGAGCTGTTTTTT,CAISEGGGASTGELFF
14,-,-,TRBJ2-2,TRBV28,TGTGCCAGCGGCGCGGGCGGGAACACCGGGGAGCTGTTTTTT,CASGAGGNTGELFF
15,-,TRBD1,TRBJ2-7,TRBV6-2/TRBV6-3,TGTGCCAGCAGTTACTCGACAGGGGGGATCTACGAGCAGTACTTC,CASSYSTGGIYEQYF
15,-,-,TRBJ1-1,TRBV6-5,TGTGCCAGCAGTTACTCGGAGGGCAGGAACACTGAAGCTTTCTTT,CASSYSEGRNTEAFF
15,-,-,TRBJ1-1,TRBV28,TGTGCCAGCAGTCCCTCAGGGGATGCAAACACTGAAGCTTTCTTT,CASSPSGDANTEAFF